Listed here is a single TCR beta chain. Terminally differentiated effector memory CD45RA+ cells were excluded from the naive CD8 cells, which were CD45RO-negative and positively selected for CCR7. CDR3 size: 15 residues. The germline V and J ends were trimmed by 5 bases and 5 bases, with 16 bases remaining between them. Per the germline V gene, CDR1 is MDHEN and CDR2 is SYDVKM. TCRdb keeps only in-frame clones here, not all; method: immunoSEQ multiplex PCR. The sample comprises roughly 590,000 clones, around 95% of which are singletons, and around 0.097% rests with the top ten. The sample comes from a study of shared clonotypes between healthy human individuals.

The chain couples TRBV28 to TRBJ2-1, with D perhaps given as TRBD1 or TRBD2 (6 bases each). The sequence derives from a woman between 25 and 40 years old in good health. The sample taken for sequencing was naive CD8+ T cells sorted from blood. CDR3 in DNA: TGTGCCAGCAGTGCGGCGGGACAAACCCACAATGAGCAGTTCTTC. Amino acid sequence: CASSAAGQTHNEQFF.